This T cell receptor beta chain is drawn from a study of tumor-infiltrating lymphocytes in localized non-small cell lung cancer. Study-level background: The cohort mixed smokers and never-smokers, several histologies, and some post-neoadjuvant-chemotherapy samples.

TCRdb keeps only in-frame clones here, not all; method: immunoSEQ multiplex PCR. In the table there are tens of thousands of clones, 70% to 90% of which are singletons. The clonotype comes from a human donor with non-small cell lung cancer. The specimen sequenced was lung tumor tissue.

CDR3 amino acids: CASGQQGDTGELFF. In DNA, the CDR3 is TGTGCTAGTGGTCAACAGGGTGACACCGGGGAGCTGTTTTTT. J is TRBJ2-2 and V is TRBV12-5; possibly TRBD1 for D (6 bases). Germline lookup yields CDR1 LGHNT and CDR2 FRNRAP. The CDR3 sequence is 14 residues long. Trimming cost V 5 bases and J 3 bases, with 10 bases left between them.